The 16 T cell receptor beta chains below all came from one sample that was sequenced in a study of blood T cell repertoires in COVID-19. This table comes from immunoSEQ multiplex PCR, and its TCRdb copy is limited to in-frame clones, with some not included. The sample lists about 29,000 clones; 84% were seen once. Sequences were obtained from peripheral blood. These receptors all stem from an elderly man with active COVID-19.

The CDR3 region is CASSKVHPSSPLHF. The CDR3 coding sequence is TGTGCCAGCAGCAAAGTTCACCCGAGTTCACCCCTCCACTTT. The V gene is TRBV21-1, the J gene TRBJ1-6. TRBV21-1 is a pseudogene locus. This CDR3 comprises 14 residues.

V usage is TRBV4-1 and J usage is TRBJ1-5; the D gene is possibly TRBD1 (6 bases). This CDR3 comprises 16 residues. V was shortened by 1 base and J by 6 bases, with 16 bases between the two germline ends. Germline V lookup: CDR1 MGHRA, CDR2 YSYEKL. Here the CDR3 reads CASSQVQGGEGQPQHF. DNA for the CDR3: TGCGCCAGCAGCCAAGTACAGGGCGGGGAGGGTCAGCCCCAGCATTTT.

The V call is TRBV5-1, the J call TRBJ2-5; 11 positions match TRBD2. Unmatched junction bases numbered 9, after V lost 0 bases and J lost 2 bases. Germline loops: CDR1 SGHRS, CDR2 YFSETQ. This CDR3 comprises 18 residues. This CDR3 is CASSLDSSGGPPQETQYF. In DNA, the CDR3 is TGCGCCAGCAGCTTGGATTCTAGCGGGGGGCCCCCTCAAGAGACCCAGTACTTC.

CDR3 coding DNA: TGTGCCAGTAGACCCCGGGACACTCTCTACGAGCAGTACTTC. This sequence encodes CASRPRDTLYEQYF. The rearrangement uses TRBV19 and TRBJ2-7; TRBD1 might be the D (6 bases). The CDR3 loop spans 14 amino acids. V dropped 6 bases and J dropped 3 bases, with 15 bases sitting between them. Germline CDR1 and CDR2: LNHDA and SQIVND (reference sequence).

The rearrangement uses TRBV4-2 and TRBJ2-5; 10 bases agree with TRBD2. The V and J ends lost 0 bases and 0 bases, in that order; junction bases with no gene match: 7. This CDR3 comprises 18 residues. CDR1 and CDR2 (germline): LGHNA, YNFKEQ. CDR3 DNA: TGTGCCAGCAGCCAAGATTTGAGCGGGGGGGCCTACCAAGAGACCCAGTACTTC. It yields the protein CASSQDLSGGAYQETQYF.

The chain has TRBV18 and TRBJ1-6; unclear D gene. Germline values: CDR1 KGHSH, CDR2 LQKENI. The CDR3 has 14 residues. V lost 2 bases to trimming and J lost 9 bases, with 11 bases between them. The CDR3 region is CASSPAVRSSPLHF. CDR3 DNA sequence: TGTGCCAGCTCACCAGCGGTCAGATCTTCACCCCTCCACTTT.

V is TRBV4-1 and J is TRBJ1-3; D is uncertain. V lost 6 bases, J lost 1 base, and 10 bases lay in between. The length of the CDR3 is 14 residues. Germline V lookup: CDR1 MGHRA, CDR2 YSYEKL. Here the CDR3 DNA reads TGCGCCAGCAGGGTTGAGGGATCTGGAAACACCATATATTTT. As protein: CASRVEGSGNTIYF.

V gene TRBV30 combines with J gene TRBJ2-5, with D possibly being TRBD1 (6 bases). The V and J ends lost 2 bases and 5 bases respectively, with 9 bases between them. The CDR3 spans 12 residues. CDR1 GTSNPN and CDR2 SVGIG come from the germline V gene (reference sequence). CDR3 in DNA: TGTGCCTGGAGTACAGGGTTTGAGACCCAGTACTTC. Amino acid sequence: CAWSTGFETQYF.

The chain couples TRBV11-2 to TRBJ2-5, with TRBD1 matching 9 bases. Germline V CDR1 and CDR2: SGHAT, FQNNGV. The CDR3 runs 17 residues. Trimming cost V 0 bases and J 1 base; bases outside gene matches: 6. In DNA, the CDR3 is TGTGCCAGCAGCTTAGAACCGGGACAGGGCCCCCAAGAGACCCAGTACTTC. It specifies CASSLEPGQGPQETQYF.

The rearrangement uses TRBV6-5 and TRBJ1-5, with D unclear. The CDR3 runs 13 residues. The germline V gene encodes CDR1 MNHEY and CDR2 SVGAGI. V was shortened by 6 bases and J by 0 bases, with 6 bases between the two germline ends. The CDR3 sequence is CASSTDSNQPQHF. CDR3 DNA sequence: TGTGCCAGCAGCACAGATAGCAATCAGCCCCAGCATTTT.

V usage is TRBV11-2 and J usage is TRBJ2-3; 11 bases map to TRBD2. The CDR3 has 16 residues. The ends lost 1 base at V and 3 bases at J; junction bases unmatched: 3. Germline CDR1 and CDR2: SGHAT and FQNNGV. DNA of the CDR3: TGTGCCAGCAGCTTAGTAGCGGGGGGGCTGACAGATACGCAGTATTTT. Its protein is CASSLVAGGLTDTQYF.

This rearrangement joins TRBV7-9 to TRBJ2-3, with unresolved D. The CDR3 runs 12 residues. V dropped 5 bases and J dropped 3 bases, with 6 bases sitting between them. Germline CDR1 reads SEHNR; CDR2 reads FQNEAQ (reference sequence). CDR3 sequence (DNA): TGTGCCAGCAGCACATTGACAGATACGCAGTATTTT. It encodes CASSTLTDTQYF.

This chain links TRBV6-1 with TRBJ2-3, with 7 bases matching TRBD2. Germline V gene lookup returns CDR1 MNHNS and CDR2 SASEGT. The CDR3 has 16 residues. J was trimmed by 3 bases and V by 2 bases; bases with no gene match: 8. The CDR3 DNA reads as TGTGCCAGCAGTGAACCTCGGGGCGGGGGAACAGATACGCAGTATTTT. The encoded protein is CASSEPRGGGTDTQYF.

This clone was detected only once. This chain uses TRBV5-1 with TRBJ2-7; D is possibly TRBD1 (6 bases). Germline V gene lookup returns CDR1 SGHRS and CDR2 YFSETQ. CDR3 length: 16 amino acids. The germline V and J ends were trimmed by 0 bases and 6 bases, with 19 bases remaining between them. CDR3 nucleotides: TGCGCCAGCAGCTTGGCCGAGACAGGCGCTTTGGCCGAGCAGTACTTC. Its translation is CASSLAETGALAEQYF. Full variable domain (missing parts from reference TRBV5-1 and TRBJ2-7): KAGVTQTPRYLIKTRGQQVTLSCSPISGHRSVSWYQQTPGQGLQFLFEYFSETQRNKGNFPGRFSGRQFSNSRSEMNVSTLELGDSALYLCASSLAETGALAEQYFGPGTRLTVT.

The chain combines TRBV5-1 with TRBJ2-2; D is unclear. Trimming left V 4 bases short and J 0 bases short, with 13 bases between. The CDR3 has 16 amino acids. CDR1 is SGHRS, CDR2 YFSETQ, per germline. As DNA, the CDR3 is TGCGCCAGCAGCCCCACTATAGCAGCGAACACCGGGGAGCTGTTTTTT. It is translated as CASSPTIAANTGELFF.

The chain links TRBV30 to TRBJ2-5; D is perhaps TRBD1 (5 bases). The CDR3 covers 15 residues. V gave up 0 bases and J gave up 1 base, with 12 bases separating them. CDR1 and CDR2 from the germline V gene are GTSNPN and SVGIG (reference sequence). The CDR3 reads CAWSVGQRFQETQYF. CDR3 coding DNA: TGTGCCTGGAGTGTGGGGCAGCGATTCCAAGAGACCCAGTACTTC.